This TCR beta chain was observed in a study of blood T cell repertoires in COVID-19. The table came from immunoSEQ multiplex PCR; TCRdb's copy has only in-frame clones and leaves some out. The sample has around 230,000 clones; 65% to 90% are singletons. Germline values: CDR1 SGDLS, CDR2 YYNGEE. CDR3 length: 16 amino acids. Trimming cost V 3 bases and J 4 bases, with 19 bases left between them. This clonotype originated in a middle-aged man with COVID-19, enrolled during active disease. Sequenced: peripheral blood. V gene TRBV9 combines with J gene TRBJ1-2; D is possibly TRBD1 (5 bases). Here the CDR3 DNA reads TGTGCCAGCAGCGCCAACCCTAGGGGCGAAATCTATGGCTACACCTTC. It encodes CASSANPRGEIYGYTF.